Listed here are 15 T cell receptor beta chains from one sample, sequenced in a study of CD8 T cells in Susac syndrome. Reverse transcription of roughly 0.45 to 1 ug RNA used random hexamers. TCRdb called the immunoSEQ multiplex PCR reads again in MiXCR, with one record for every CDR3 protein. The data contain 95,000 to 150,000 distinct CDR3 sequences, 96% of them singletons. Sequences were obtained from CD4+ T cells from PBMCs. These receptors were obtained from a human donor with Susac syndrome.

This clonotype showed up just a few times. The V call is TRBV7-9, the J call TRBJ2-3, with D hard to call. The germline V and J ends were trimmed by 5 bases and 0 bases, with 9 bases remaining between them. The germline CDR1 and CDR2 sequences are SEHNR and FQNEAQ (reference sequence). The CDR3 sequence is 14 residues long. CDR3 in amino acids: CASSTDRSTDTQYF. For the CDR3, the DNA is TGTGCCAGCAGCACGGACCGCAGCACAGATACGCAGTATTTT.

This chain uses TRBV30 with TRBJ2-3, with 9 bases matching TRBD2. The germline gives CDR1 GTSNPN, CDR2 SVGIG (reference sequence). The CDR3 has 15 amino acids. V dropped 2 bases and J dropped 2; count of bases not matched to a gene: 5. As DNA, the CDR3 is TGTGCCTGGAGTTCAGTAGCGGGAGCCACAGATACGCAGTATTTT. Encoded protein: CAWSSVAGATDTQYF.

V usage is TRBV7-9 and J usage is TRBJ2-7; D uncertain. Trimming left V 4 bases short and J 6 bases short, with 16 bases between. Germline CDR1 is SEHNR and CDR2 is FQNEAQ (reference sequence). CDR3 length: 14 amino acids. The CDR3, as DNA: TGTGCCAGCAGCTCACCTGGCGGTGGGCGCGAGCAGTACTTC. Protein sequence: CASSSPGGGREQYF.

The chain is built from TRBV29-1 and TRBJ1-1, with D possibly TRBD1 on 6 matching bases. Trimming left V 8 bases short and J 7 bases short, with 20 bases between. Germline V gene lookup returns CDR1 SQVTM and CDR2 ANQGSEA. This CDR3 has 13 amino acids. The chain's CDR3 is CSSYGTARGEAFF. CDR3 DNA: TGCAGCTCCTATGGGACGGCCAGGGGTGAAGCTTTCTTT.

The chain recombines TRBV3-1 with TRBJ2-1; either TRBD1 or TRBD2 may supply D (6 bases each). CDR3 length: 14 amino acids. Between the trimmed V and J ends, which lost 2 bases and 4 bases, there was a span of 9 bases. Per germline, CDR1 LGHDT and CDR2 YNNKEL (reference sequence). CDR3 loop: CASSQPGAYNEQFF. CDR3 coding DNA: TGTGCCAGCAGCCAACCGGGGGCGTACAATGAGCAGTTCTTC.

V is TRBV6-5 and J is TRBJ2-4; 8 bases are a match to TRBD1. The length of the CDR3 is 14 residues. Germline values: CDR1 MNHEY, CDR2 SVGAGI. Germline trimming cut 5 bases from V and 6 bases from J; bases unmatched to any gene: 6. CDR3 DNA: TGTGCCAGCAGTCAGGACAGGGATGTAAACATTCAGTACTTC. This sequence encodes CASSQDRDVNIQYF.

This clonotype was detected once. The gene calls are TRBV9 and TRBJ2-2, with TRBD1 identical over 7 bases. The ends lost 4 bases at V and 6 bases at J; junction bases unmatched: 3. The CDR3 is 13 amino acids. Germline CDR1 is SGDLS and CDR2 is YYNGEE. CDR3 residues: CASSLTGSGELFF. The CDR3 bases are TGTGCCAGCAGCCTGACAGGGTCCGGGGAGCTGTTTTTT.

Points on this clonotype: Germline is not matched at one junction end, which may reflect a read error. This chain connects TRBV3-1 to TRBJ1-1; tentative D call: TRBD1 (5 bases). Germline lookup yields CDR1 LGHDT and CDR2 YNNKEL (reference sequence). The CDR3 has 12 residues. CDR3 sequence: CASSRVPGPSAF. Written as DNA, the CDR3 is TGTGCCAGCAGCCGCGTCCCGGGACCTTCGGCCTTT. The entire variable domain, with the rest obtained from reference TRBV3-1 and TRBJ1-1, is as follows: DTAVSQTPKYLVTQMGNDKSIKCEQNLGHDTMYWYKQDSKKFLKIMFSYNNKELIINETVPNRFSPKSPDKAHLNLHINSLELGDSAVYFCASSRVPGPSAFGQGTRLTVV.

The CDR3 nucleotides read TGTGCTAGTGGATCCCGACCCCTACAAGAGACCCAGTACTTC. It yields the protein CASGSRPLQETQYF. The chain links TRBV12-5 to TRBJ2-5; D is uncertain. V lost 6 bases to trimming and J lost 2 bases, with 13 bases between them. The CDR3 contains 14 residues. Per germline, CDR1 LGHNT and CDR2 FRNRAP.

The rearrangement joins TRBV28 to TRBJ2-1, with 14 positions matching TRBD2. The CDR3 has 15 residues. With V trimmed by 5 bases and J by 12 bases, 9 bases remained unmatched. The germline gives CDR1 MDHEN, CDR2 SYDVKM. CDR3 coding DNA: TGTGCCAGCAGTCCCGCCCGACTAGCGGGGGGGAGGCAGTTCTTC. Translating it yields CASSPARLAGGRQFF.

The DNA for the CDR3 is TGCGCCAGCACGACAGGTTGGAACTATGGCTACACCTTC. This encodes CASTTGWNYGYTF. The J gene is TRBJ1-2, the V gene TRBV5-1, with a weak D call TRBD1 (6 bases). CDR1 is SGHRS, CDR2 YFSETQ, per germline. The V end was cut by 6 bases, the J end by 2 bases, with 11 bases between. This CDR3 spans 13 amino acids. Full variable domain (outside the CDR3, taken from reference TRBV5-1 and TRBJ1-2): KAGVTQTPRYLIKTRGQQVTLSCSPISGHRSVSWYQQTPGQGLQFLFEYFSETQRNKGNFPGRFSGRQFSNSRSEMNVSTLELGDSALYLCASTTGWNYGYTFGSGTRLTVV.

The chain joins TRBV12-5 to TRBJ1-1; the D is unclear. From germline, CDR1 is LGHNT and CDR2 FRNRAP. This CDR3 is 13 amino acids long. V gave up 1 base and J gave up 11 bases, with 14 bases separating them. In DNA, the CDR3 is TGTGCTAGTGGTTTGGACACATCTCATTGGGCTTTCTTT. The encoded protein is CASGLDTSHWAFF. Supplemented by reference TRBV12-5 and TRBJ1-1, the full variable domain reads DARVTQTPRHKVTEMGQEVTMRCQPILGHNTVFWYRQTMMQGLELLAYFRNRAPLDDSGMPKDRFSAEMPDATLATLKIQPSEPRDSAVYFCASGLDTSHWAFFGQGTRLTVV.

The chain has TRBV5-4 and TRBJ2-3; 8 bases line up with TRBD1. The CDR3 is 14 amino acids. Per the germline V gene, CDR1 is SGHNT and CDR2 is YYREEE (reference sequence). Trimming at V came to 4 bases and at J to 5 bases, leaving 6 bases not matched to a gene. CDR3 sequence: CASSRRTGGDTQYF. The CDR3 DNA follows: TGTGCCAGCAGCCGCCGCACAGGGGGAGATACGCAGTATTTT.

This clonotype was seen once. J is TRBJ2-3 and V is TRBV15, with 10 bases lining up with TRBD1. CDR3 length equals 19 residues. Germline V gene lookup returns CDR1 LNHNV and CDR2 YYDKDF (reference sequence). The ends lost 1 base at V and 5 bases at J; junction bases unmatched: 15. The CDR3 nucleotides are TGTGCCACCAGCAGAGGAGGGGGTGACGGACAGGGGGTGTTAGATACGCAGTATTTT. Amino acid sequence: CATSRGGGDGQGVLDTQYF.

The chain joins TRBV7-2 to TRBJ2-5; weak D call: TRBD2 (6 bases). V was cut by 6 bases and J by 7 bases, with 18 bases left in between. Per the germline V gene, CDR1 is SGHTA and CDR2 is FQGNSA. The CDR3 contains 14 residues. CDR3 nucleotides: TGTGCCAGCAGACCGATACCTGCCGGGGGGACCCAGTACTTC. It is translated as CASRPIPAGGTQYF.